The source of this T cell receptor beta chain is a study of blood T cell repertoires in COVID-19. Study overall: Sources were T cells, B-cell-depleted T cells, or PBMCs; the material itself was cDNA or gDNA.

Self-reported history from a screening survey and questionnaire set each donor's cohort. How the authors handled the data: Amplification from reference gene primers served as the basis for estimated nucleated cell counts. Measured with immunoSEQ multiplex PCR; TCRdb has only the in-frame clones, and not every one. V, J and clone size were drawn from that table, and D and trimming were deduced from the DNA. This table has fewer than 250,000 clones, approximately 85% appearing once. Per the germline V gene, CDR1 is LNHDA and CDR2 is SQIVND (reference sequence). Trimming left V 1 base short and J 1 base short, with 7 bases between. The CDR3 extends over 15 amino acids.

The TCR sequence derives from a woman aged 45-59 years with acute COVID-19. The chain is built from TRBV19 and TRBJ2-2, with a weak D call TRBD1 (5 bases). Sequencing input: PBMCs or T cells enriched from blood (not recorded which). The CDR3: CASSIGGRNTGELFF. The CDR3 nucleotides read TGTGCCAGTAGTATAGGGGGCAGGAACACCGGGGAGCTGTTTTTT.